These 26 T cell receptor beta chains were sequenced from one sample in a study of OX40 agonist ivuxolimab in advanced cancers. Measured with immunoSEQ multiplex PCR; TCRdb has only the in-frame clones, and not every one. The sample shows over 75,000 clones, less than 95% of them seen only once. The source was CD4+ or CD8+ T cells sorted from blood, collected in a trial of the OX40 agonist ivuxolimab. The receptors were sampled from an adult with an advanced solid tumor such as melanoma, head and neck, liver or kidney cancer.

This clone was seen a single time. The chain uses TRBV5-1 and TRBJ2-1; TRBD2 matches at 10 bases. With 4 bases clipped from V and 7 bases from J, the junction kept 14 bases outside the gene matches. The CDR3 is 17 amino acids. The germline CDR1 and CDR2 sequences are SGHRS and YFSETQ. The CDR3 nucleotides read TGCGCCAGCAGCCCGGAAGTGCGAGCGGGAGGGAAAAATGAGCAGTTCTTC. Amino acids: CASSPEVRAGGKNEQFF. Complete variable domain (other parts from reference TRBV5-1 and TRBJ2-1): KAGVTQTPRYLIKTRGQQVTLSCSPISGHRSVSWYQQTPGQGLQFLFEYFSETQRNKGNFPGRFSGRQFSNSRSEMNVSTLELGDSALYLCASSPEVRAGGKNEQFFGPGTRLTVL.

This clone has only one observation. The rearrangement joins TRBV7-6 to TRBJ1-1, with TRBD1 matching over 8 bases. With 6 bases clipped from V and 0 bases from J, the junction kept 6 bases outside the gene matches. This CDR3 is built from 15 residues. Germline V gene data show CDR1 as SGHVS and CDR2 as FNYEAQ. The CDR3 region has the DNA TGTGCCAGCAGTTCAGGACAGGGAATGAACACTGAAGCTTTCTTT. It codes for CASSSGQGMNTEAFF.

This chain uses TRBV9 with TRBJ2-3; no firm D call. Germline CDR1 is SGDLS and CDR2 is YYNGEE. With 3 bases removed from V and 0 bases from J, the gap between germline ends came to 14 bases. The CDR3 extends over 16 amino acids. The CDR3 coding sequence is TGTGCCAGCAGCGCTCTTTCCGCAACTAGCACAGATACGCAGTATTTT. As protein: CASSALSATSTDTQYF. Full variable domain (missing parts from reference TRBV9 and TRBJ2-3): DSGVTQTPKHLITATGQRVTLRCSPRSGDLSVYWYQQSLDQGLQFLIQYYNGEERAKGNILERFSAQQFPDLHSELNLSSLELGDSALYFCASSALSATSTDTQYFGPGTRLTVL.

The gene calls are TRBV15 and TRBJ2-7; tentatively, D is TRBD2 (5 bases). V lost 4 bases to trimming and J lost 4 bases, with 11 bases between them. The CDR3 spans 13 residues. Germline V lookup: CDR1 LNHNV, CDR2 YYDKDF (reference sequence). CDR3 in amino acids: CATSKERVYEQYF. The DNA for the CDR3 is TGTGCCACCAGCAAAGAGAGGGTGTACGAGCAGTACTTC.

The V gene is TRBV6-5, the J gene TRBJ1-1, with D unclear. V gave up 5 bases and J gave up 3 bases, with 13 bases separating them. Germline CDR1 is MNHEY and CDR2 is SVGAGI. This CDR3 has 14 residues. CDR3 in DNA: TGTGCCAGCAGTACCCCTCGGGGTGACACTGAAGCTTTCTTT. Its translation: CASSTPRGDTEAFF.

This chain links TRBV28 with TRBJ2-7; D remains unclear. Trimming took 3 bases from V and 7 from J, leaving 13 bases between them. Germline loops: CDR1 MDHEN, CDR2 SYDVKM. This CDR3 region has 13 residues. CDR3 sequence (DNA): TGTGCCAGCAGTTTCGGCCGGCCGGGTGAGCAGTACTTC. Its translation: CASSFGRPGEQYF.

The chain is built from TRBV29-1 and TRBJ1-2, with 12 bases matching TRBD1. The CDR3 length is 15 residues. After removal of 4 bases from V and 7 bases from J, the junction contained 10 bases not matched to a gene. The germline V gene encodes CDR1 SQVTM and CDR2 ANQGSEA. The CDR3 DNA sequence: TGCAGCGTTGCACCGGCCGGGACAGGGGGCATTGGCTACACCTTC. Translated: CSVAPAGTGGIGYTF.

The chain carries TRBV15 and TRBJ2-5; TRBD2 matches at 12 bases. After removal of 5 bases from V and 0 bases from J, the junction contained 4 bases not matched to a gene. Germline V lookup: CDR1 LNHNV, CDR2 YYDKDF (reference sequence). The CDR3 length is 16 residues. The CDR3 coding sequence is TGTGCCACCAGCCCCGGACTAGCGGGGTACCAAGAGACCCAGTACTTC. It is translated as CATSPGLAGYQETQYF.

The gene calls are TRBV4-1 and TRBJ2-3, with 7 bases matching TRBD2. The germline CDR1 and CDR2 sequences are MGHRA and YSYEKL. Trimming cost V 3 bases and J 0 bases; bases outside gene matches: 3. There are 15 residues in the CDR3. CDR3 coding DNA: TGCGCCAGCAGCCATGGGGGGGGGAGCACAGATACGCAGTATTTT. It is translated as CASSHGGGSTDTQYF.

The J gene is TRBJ1-1, the V gene TRBV9, with 7 bases identical to TRBD1. This CDR3 spans 16 amino acids. CDR1 is SGDLS and CDR2 is YYNGEE in the germline V gene. With 4 bases clipped from V and 0 bases from J, the junction kept 9 bases outside the gene matches. The CDR3 here is CASSPRDSQMNTEAFF. The CDR3 nucleotides read TGTGCCAGCAGCCCTCGGGACAGCCAGATGAACACTGAAGCTTTCTTT.

The V and J genes are TRBV15 and TRBJ2-3; 8 bases align to TRBD2. After removal of 0 bases from V and 1 base from J, the junction contained 6 bases not matched to a gene. This CDR3 spans 17 amino acids. The V gene's germline CDR1 is LNHNV and CDR2 YYDKDF (reference sequence). The CDR3: CATSRDRREDGTDTQYF. CDR3 bases: TGTGCCACCAGCAGAGATCGGCGGGAGGACGGCACAGATACGCAGTATTTT.

This rearrangement joins TRBV7-9 to TRBJ1-5, with TRBD1 matching 9 bases. The ends lost 4 bases at V and 4 bases at J; junction bases unmatched: 2. The CDR3 covers 14 residues. Germline loops: CDR1 SEHNR, CDR2 FQNEAQ (reference sequence). This CDR3 is CASSSTGGNQPQHF. CDR3 DNA: TGTGCCAGCAGCTCGACAGGGGGTAATCAGCCCCAGCATTTT.

This clone was found once. The chain is built from TRBV25-1 and TRBJ1-1; D call uncertain. This CDR3 region has 17 residues. The V end lost 4 bases, the J end lost 2 bases, and 20 bases lay between the germline ends. From germline, CDR1 is MGHDK and CDR2 SYGVNS. CDR3 sequence: CASSAGSRAVGNTEAFF. The CDR3 region has the DNA TGTGCCAGCAGTGCAGGTAGTCGGGCGGTCGGAAACACTGAAGCTTTCTTT.

The table lists this clone with a few counts. V gene TRBV4-2 combines with J gene TRBJ2-7; D gene unclear. This CDR3 is 17 amino acids long. Per the germline V gene, CDR1 is LGHNA and CDR2 is YNFKEQ. The germline V and J ends were trimmed by 4 bases and 2 bases, with 21 bases remaining between them. The CDR3 sequence is CASSLLTASFSTYEQYF. In DNA, the CDR3 is TGTGCCAGCAGCCTATTAACGGCCAGCTTTTCTACCTACGAGCAGTACTTC.

This sequence joins TRBV25-1 and TRBJ1-5; no reliable D call. Germline V gene lookup returns CDR1 MGHDK and CDR2 SYGVNS. There are 15 residues in the CDR3. Trimming cost V 5 bases and J 0 bases, with 11 bases left between them. CDR3 DNA: TGTGCCAGCAGTAAAAACAGCGATAGCAATCAGCCCCAGCATTTT. It encodes CASSKNSDSNQPQHF.

The chain couples TRBV4-3 to TRBJ2-1; possibly TRBD2 for D (6 bases). Germline V gene data show CDR1 as LGHNA and CDR2 as YSLEER. The CDR3 runs 16 residues. With 1 base removed from V and 2 bases from J, the gap between germline ends came to 12 bases. As DNA, the CDR3 is TGCGCCAGCAGCCAAGTCATTAGCGGAGCCTACAATGAGCAGTTCTTC. Translation: CASSQVISGAYNEQFF.

The gene calls are TRBV4-2 and TRBJ2-1, with 9 positions matching TRBD2. J gave up 6 bases and V 10 bases, and 13 bases lay outside the gene matches. Germline CDR1 LGHNA, CDR2 YNFKEQ. The CDR3 sequence is 15 residues long. The CDR3 region is CATPLAGGPGNEQFF. For the CDR3, the DNA is TGTGCCACTCCCCTCGCGGGAGGGCCGGGCAATGAGCAGTTCTTC.

This clone came up once. This rearrangement joins TRBV6-6 to TRBJ1-1, with a tentative D call TRBD1 (6 bases). CDR1 and CDR2 (germline): MNHNY, SVGAGI (reference sequence). V lost 5 bases, J lost 9 bases, and 19 bases lay in between. CDR3 length: 14 residues. CDR3 protein: CASSNRVSPMKAFF. CDR3 sequence (DNA): TGTGCCAGCAGTAACAGGGTGAGCCCCATGAAAGCTTTCTTT.

This chain joins TRBV4-1 and TRBJ2-1; the D is unclear. This CDR3 comprises 13 residues. Trimming removed 0 bases from V and 8 bases from J, with 8 bases in between. Per the germline V gene, CDR1 is MGHRA and CDR2 is YSYEKL. This chain's CDR3 is CASSQDVVDEQFF. CDR3 coding DNA: TGCGCCAGCAGCCAAGATGTGGTGGATGAGCAGTTCTTC.

The CDR3: CASSIKRELNIQYF. CDR3 nucleotides: TGTGCCAGTAGTATAAAGCGGGAGCTAAACATTCAGTACTTC. The chain has TRBV19 and TRBJ2-4; 8 bases match TRBD2. Looked up from germline, CDR1 is LNHDA and CDR2 is SQIVND (reference sequence). J lost 6 bases, V lost 2 bases, and 3 bases had no gene match. This CDR3 contains 14 residues.

In its sample, this clone was seen once. V and J are TRBV6-1 and TRBJ2-1; 10 bases are shared with TRBD1. Germline V gene data show CDR1 as MNHNS and CDR2 as SASEGT. J gave up 7 bases and V 5 bases, and 8 bases lay outside the gene matches. The CDR3 extends over 15 amino acids. CDR3 residues: CASSTRQGAVNEQFF. The CDR3 DNA sequence: TGTGCCAGCAGTACCCGACAGGGGGCGGTAAATGAGCAGTTCTTC.

The chain combines TRBV5-4 with TRBJ1-1; TRBD1 matches at 8 bases. V lost 4 bases to trimming and J lost 1 base; unmatched junction nucleotides: 3. From germline, CDR1 is SGHNT and CDR2 YYREEE (reference sequence). The CDR3 spans 14 residues. Written as DNA, the CDR3 is TGTGCCAGCAGCGGAGACAGGGGGAACACTGAAGCTTTCTTT. As protein: CASSGDRGNTEAFF.

The rearrangement uses TRBV27 and TRBJ2-1; D gene ambiguous. Germline V gives CDR1 MNHEY, CDR2 SMNVEV (reference sequence). V lost 3 bases to trimming and J lost 2 bases, with 17 bases between them. The CDR3 has 17 amino acids. The CDR3 spells CASSLLPGGNTYNEQFF. The CDR3 coding sequence is TGTGCCAGCAGTTTGCTTCCGGGTGGCAATACCTACAATGAGCAGTTCTTC.

The V gene is TRBV2, the J gene TRBJ1-2; TRBD1 is a possible D gene (6 bases). V lost 6 bases and J lost 0, with 11 bases in between. CDR3 length: 14 amino acids. CDR1 is SNHLY and CDR2 is FYNNEI in the germline V gene. The CDR3 spells CASRSWTANYGYTF. The CDR3 DNA reads as TGTGCCAGCAGGTCATGGACAGCTAACTATGGCTACACCTTC.

The rearrangement links TRBV7-9 to TRBJ1-1, with 10 bases matching TRBD1. The length of the CDR3 is 17 residues. V shed 5 bases, J shed 1 base, and the junction held 10 bases outside the gene matches. Germline V gene data show CDR1 as SEHNR and CDR2 as FQNEAQ (reference sequence). CDR3 sequence: CASSQTGGRWGNTEAFF. DNA for the CDR3: TGTGCCAGCAGCCAGACAGGGGGCAGATGGGGGAACACTGAAGCTTTCTTT.

The chain joins TRBV11-2 to TRBJ2-1; D is ambiguous. Trimming took 3 bases from V and 5 from J, leaving 11 bases between them. CDR3 length equals 14 residues. The germline V gene encodes CDR1 SGHAT and CDR2 FQNNGV. CDR3 in DNA: TGTGCCAGCAGCTTTACCGGCCCTAACAATGAGCAGTTCTTC. Translation: CASSFTGPNNEQFF.